The rows below give T cell receptor beta chains drawn from one sample of a study of OX40 agonist ivuxolimab in advanced cancers. TCRdb keeps only in-frame clones here, not all; method: immunoSEQ multiplex PCR. The sample includes 100,000 or so clones, around 96% of them seen just once. Sequences were derived from CD4+ or CD8+ T cells sorted from blood, sampled in a trial of the OX40 agonist ivuxolimab. The receptor source for this set is an adult with an advanced solid tumor such as melanoma, head and neck, liver or kidney cancer. The CDR3 runs from the conserved cysteine through the conserved F or W. Fields, in order: clone size, D gene, V gene, J gene, CDR3 protein, CDR3 DNA. The D gene is left open where the match is weak. Where a row states a size, it is once, few, many or the class of an expanded clone; other rows omit it.

clone size: -
D gene: -
V gene: TRBV28
J gene: TRBJ1-1
CDR3 protein: CASSLGTDSWRRF
CDR3 DNA: TGTGCCAGCAGTTTGGGTACGGACTCGTGGAGGCGATTT

clone size: -
D gene: -
V gene: TRBV11-1
J gene: TRBJ1-1
CDR3 protein: CASSLSPDTKRGMNTEAFF
CDR3 DNA: TGTGCCAGCAGCTTAAGCCCTGACACAAAAAGGGGGATGAACACTGAAGCTTTCTTT

clone size: once
D gene: -
V gene: TRBV6-1
J gene: TRBJ2-3
CDR3 protein: CASIRDLGHTQYF
CDR3 DNA: TGTGCCAGCATTCGGGACTTGGGGCATACGCAGTATTTT

clone size: -
D gene: TRBD2
V gene: TRBV5-1
J gene: TRBJ2-1
CDR3 protein: CASSTGTTRLDEQFF
CDR3 DNA: TGCGCCAGCAGCACCGGGACTACGAGATTAGATGAGCAGTTCTTC

clone size: -
D gene: TRBD1
V gene: TRBV7-9
J gene: TRBJ2-5
CDR3 protein: CASRGPGTGSTQETQYF
CDR3 DNA: TGTGCCAGCAGAGGACCGGGGACAGGGTCAACCCAAGAGACCCAGTACTTC

clone size: once
D gene: -
V gene: TRBV6-5
J gene: TRBJ1-2
CDR3 protein: CASSYARDGYTF
CDR3 DNA: TGTGCCAGCAGTTACGCCAGGGATGGCTACACCTTC

clone size: -
D gene: TRBD1
V gene: TRBV5-6
J gene: TRBJ2-7
CDR3 protein: CASSFRDRFSYEQYF
CDR3 DNA: TGTGCCAGCAGCTTCCGGGACAGGTTCTCCTACGAGCAGTACTTC

clone size: -
D gene: -
V gene: TRBV6-5
J gene: TRBJ1-1
CDR3 protein: CASSLRTAFEAFF
CDR3 DNA: TGTGCCAGCAGCCTTAGGACCGCTTTTGAAGCTTTCTTT

clone size: -
D gene: TRBD2
V gene: TRBV9
J gene: TRBJ2-1
CDR3 protein: CASSVNTLAGDENEQFF
CDR3 DNA: TGTGCCAGCAGCGTTAATACGCTAGCGGGAGATGAGAATGAGCAGTTCTTC

clone size: -
D gene: TRBD1
V gene: TRBV7-9
J gene: TRBJ2-4
CDR3 protein: CASSDHRGLDKNIQYF
CDR3 DNA: TGTGCCAGCAGCGATCACAGGGGGCTTGACAAAAACATTCAGTACTTC

clone size: -
D gene: -
V gene: TRBV5-6
J gene: TRBJ2-2
CDR3 protein: CASSLAVPSTGELFF
CDR3 DNA: TGTGCCAGCAGCTTGGCGGTACCGAGCACCGGGGAGCTGTTTTTT

clone size: -
D gene: -
V gene: TRBV28
J gene: TRBJ2-1
CDR3 protein: CASSFLGDYSSYNEQFF
CDR3 DNA: TGTGCCAGCAGTTTCCTAGGCGATTATAGCTCCTACAATGAGCAGTTCTTC

clone size: -
D gene: TRBD1
V gene: TRBV10-3
J gene: TRBJ2-7
CDR3 protein: CAISGTGSSYEQYF
CDR3 DNA: TGTGCCATCAGTGGGACAGGCAGCTCCTACGAGCAGTACTTC

clone size: once
D gene: -
V gene: TRBV5-6
J gene: TRBJ2-7
CDR3 protein: CASSPGSGLEQYF
CDR3 DNA: TGTGCCAGCAGCCCCGGGAGCGGCTTGGAGCAGTACTTC

clone size: -
D gene: TRBD1
V gene: TRBV6-5
J gene: TRBJ1-3
CDR3 protein: CASSLAGGAGNTIYF
CDR3 DNA: TGTGCCAGCAGTTTAGCAGGGGGAGCTGGAAACACCATATATTTT

clone size: -
D gene: -
V gene: TRBV6-5
J gene: TRBJ1-1
CDR3 protein: CASSYRAGTEAFF
CDR3 DNA: TGTGCCAGCAGTTACAGGGCAGGGACTGAAGCTTTCTTT

clone size: -
D gene: -
V gene: TRBV19
J gene: TRBJ2-1
CDR3 protein: CASSTDFPGAEQFF
CDR3 DNA: TGTGCCAGTAGTACCGACTTCCCCGGGGCTGAGCAGTTCTTC

clone size: -
D gene: -
V gene: TRBV6-5
J gene: TRBJ2-5
CDR3 protein: CASSRPGEEETQYF
CDR3 DNA: TGTGCCAGCAGTCGGCCAGGGGAGGAAGAGACCCAGTACTTC

clone size: -
D gene: -
V gene: TRBV6-6
J gene: TRBJ1-1
CDR3 protein: CASSYSTGPEAFF
CDR3 DNA: TGTGCCAGCAGTTACTCAACAGGGCCTGAAGCTTTCTTT

clone size: -
D gene: -
V gene: TRBV10-2
J gene: TRBJ2-2
CDR3 protein: CASSVGPGELFF
CDR3 DNA: TGCGCCAGCAGTGTTGGGCCCGGGGAGCTGTTTTTT

clone size: -
D gene: -
V gene: TRBV12-1
J gene: TRBJ2-1
CDR3 protein: CASSFLFWGLRFPYNEQFF
CDR3 DNA: TGTGCCAGCAGCTTTCTGTTTTGGGGTTTACGTTTCCCGTACAATGAGCAGTTCTTC

clone size: -
D gene: -
V gene: TRBV7-9
J gene: TRBJ1-2
CDR3 protein: CASSFRDGDYGYTF
CDR3 DNA: TGTGCCAGCAGCTTTCGCGACGGGGACTATGGCTACACCTTC

clone size: -
D gene: TRBD1
V gene: TRBV9
J gene: TRBJ1-4
CDR3 protein: CASSTPGQGGKLFF
CDR3 DNA: TGTGCCAGCAGCACCCCCGGACAGGGCGGAAAACTGTTTTTT

clone size: -
D gene: -
V gene: TRBV7-9
J gene: TRBJ2-1
CDR3 protein: CASSAPQGRVDEQFF
CDR3 DNA: TGTGCCAGCAGCGCCCCGCAGGGGCGAGTGGATGAGCAGTTCTTC

clone size: -
D gene: TRBD2
V gene: TRBV7-8
J gene: TRBJ2-3
CDR3 protein: CASSRLVPGLVTDTQYF
CDR3 DNA: TGTGCCAGCAGCCGCCTCGTTCCGGGACTAGTAACAGATACGCAGTATTTT

clone size: -
D gene: -
V gene: TRBV7-2
J gene: TRBJ2-3
CDR3 protein: CASSLPVTLTDTQYF
CDR3 DNA: TGTGCCAGCAGCCTCCCGGTCACACTCACAGATACGCAGTATTTT

clone size: -
D gene: -
V gene: TRBV28
J gene: TRBJ2-7
CDR3 protein: CASSLYRASYEQYF
CDR3 DNA: TGTGCCAGCAGTTTATACAGGGCATCCTACGAGCAGTACTTC

clone size: -
D gene: TRBD1
V gene: TRBV5-4
J gene: TRBJ1-6
CDR3 protein: CASSGRGQGSPLHF
CDR3 DNA: TGTGCCAGCAGCGGCAGGGGGCAGGGTTCACCCCTCCACTTT

clone size: -
D gene: TRBD2
V gene: TRBV2
J gene: TRBJ2-1
CDR3 protein: CAVRLAGAMNEQFF
CDR3 DNA: TGTGCCGTTCGATTAGCGGGTGCTATGAATGAGCAGTTCTTC

clone size: few
D gene: TRBD1
V gene: TRBV19
J gene: TRBJ1-4
CDR3 protein: CASSITGGEKLFF
CDR3 DNA: TGTGCCAGTAGTATAACAGGGGGTGAAAAACTGTTTTTT

clone size: -
D gene: -
V gene: TRBV6-6
J gene: TRBJ2-7
CDR3 protein: CASSYEGNWEQYF
CDR3 DNA: TGTGCCAGCAGTTACGAGGGAAATTGGGAGCAGTACTTC

clone size: -
D gene: TRBD1
V gene: TRBV28
J gene: TRBJ2-7
CDR3 protein: CASAQTGVDEQYF
CDR3 DNA: TGTGCCAGCGCCCAGACAGGGGTGGACGAGCAGTACTTC

clone size: -
D gene: -
V gene: TRBV27
J gene: TRBJ1-3
CDR3 protein: CASSFDSGNTIYF
CDR3 DNA: TGTGCCAGCAGTTTTGACTCTGGAAACACCATATATTTT

clone size: -
D gene: -
V gene: TRBV2
J gene: TRBJ1-1
CDR3 protein: CASSDGGTEAFF
CDR3 DNA: TGTGCCAGCAGTGACGGGGGCACTGAAGCTTTCTTT

clone size: once
D gene: TRBD1
V gene: TRBV10-2
J gene: TRBJ1-1
CDR3 protein: CASSESRTGVTEAFF
CDR3 DNA: TGCGCCAGCAGTGAGTCGAGGACAGGGGTAACTGAAGCTTTCTTT

clone size: -
D gene: -
V gene: TRBV28
J gene: TRBJ1-2
CDR3 protein: CASSLGTSYTF
CDR3 DNA: TGTGCCAGCAGTTTGGGCACAAGCTACACCTTC

clone size: -
D gene: TRBD1
V gene: TRBV7-2
J gene: TRBJ1-2
CDR3 protein: CASSLVGGQGPGYTF
CDR3 DNA: TGTGCCAGCAGCTTAGTTGGGGGACAGGGTCCTGGCTACACCTTC

clone size: -
D gene: TRBD1
V gene: TRBV6-1
J gene: TRBJ2-7
CDR3 protein: CASSERDRGYEQYF
CDR3 DNA: TGTGCCAGCAGTGAACGGGACAGGGGCTACGAGCAGTACTTC

clone size: -
D gene: -
V gene: TRBV10-2
J gene: TRBJ2-3
CDR3 protein: CASSESDTQYF
CDR3 DNA: TGCGCCAGCAGTGAATCAGATACGCAGTATTTT

clone size: -
D gene: TRBD1
V gene: TRBV28
J gene: TRBJ2-7
CDR3 protein: CASKSRGTYEQYF
CDR3 DNA: TGTGCCAGCAAATCCAGGGGGACCTACGAGCAGTACTTC

clone size: -
D gene: -
V gene: TRBV6-6
J gene: TRBJ1-2
CDR3 protein: CASRTGLNYGYTF
CDR3 DNA: TGTGCCAGCAGGACCGGACTAAACTATGGCTACACCTTC

clone size: -
D gene: TRBD1
V gene: TRBV5-1
J gene: TRBJ2-7
CDR3 protein: CASSSRTGRNEQYF
CDR3 DNA: TGCGCCAGCAGCTCCCGGACAGGTCGCAACGAGCAGTACTTC

clone size: -
D gene: -
V gene: TRBV28
J gene: TRBJ1-4
CDR3 protein: CASSGPWTADEKLFF
CDR3 DNA: TGTGCCAGCAGTGGCCCCTGGACAGCAGATGAAAAACTGTTTTTT

clone size: -
D gene: -
V gene: TRBV7-7
J gene: TRBJ2-2
CDR3 protein: CASSSGQPFTGELFF
CDR3 DNA: TGTGCCAGCAGCTCCGGACAGCCCTTCACCGGGGAGCTGTTTTTT

clone size: -
D gene: -
V gene: TRBV9
J gene: TRBJ2-3
CDR3 protein: CASSEPPDLNTQYF
CDR3 DNA: TGTGCCAGCAGCGAGCCCCCGGATTTGAATACGCAGTATTTT

clone size: -
D gene: TRBD2
V gene: TRBV6-6
J gene: TRBJ2-5
CDR3 protein: CASEGGGASASQYF
CDR3 DNA: TGTGCCAGCGAAGGCGGGGGGGCAAGTGCGTCCCAGTACTTC

clone size: once
D gene: -
V gene: TRBV7-9
J gene: TRBJ1-4
CDR3 protein: CASSLVPGHEKLFF
CDR3 DNA: TGTGCCAGCAGCTTAGTGCCAGGGCACGAAAAACTGTTTTTT